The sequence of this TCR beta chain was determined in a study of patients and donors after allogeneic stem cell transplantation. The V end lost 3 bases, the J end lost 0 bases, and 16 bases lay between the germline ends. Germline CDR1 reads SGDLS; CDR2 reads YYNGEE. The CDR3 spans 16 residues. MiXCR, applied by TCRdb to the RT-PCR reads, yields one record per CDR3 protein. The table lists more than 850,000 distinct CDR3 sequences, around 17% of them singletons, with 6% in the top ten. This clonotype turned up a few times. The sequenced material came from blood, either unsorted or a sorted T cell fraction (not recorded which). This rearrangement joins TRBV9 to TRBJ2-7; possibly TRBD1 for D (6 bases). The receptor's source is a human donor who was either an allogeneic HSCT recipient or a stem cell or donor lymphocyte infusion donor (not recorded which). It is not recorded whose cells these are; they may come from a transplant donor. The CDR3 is CASSATGTLSSYEQYF. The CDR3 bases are TGTGCCAGCAGCGCGACCGGGACACTGAGCTCCTACGAGCAGTACTTC.